The present T cell receptor beta chain was sequenced within a study of shared clonotypes between healthy human individuals. General study findings and limits: Non-shared clonotypes had lower generation probabilities than those shared by all four donors.

Germline V gives CDR1 SGHDN, CDR2 FVKESK. V was trimmed by 0 bases and J by 0 bases, leaving 16 bases between them. There are 18 residues in the CDR3. The study drew all its donors from Caucasian adults living in Nashville, Tennessee. Into CD45RA+ naive and CD45RA-negative memory subsets, the CD4+ cells were split. Genomic DNA belonging to each subset was distributed in equal measure over several immunoSEQ plates. The repertoire was sequenced with immunoSEQ multiplex PCR; TCRdb's copy has only in-frame clones and lacks some. The data show about 2.4 million clones, roughly 93% seen once. In regard to this clone: What it binds is unknown.

The TCR sequence derives from a man between 18 and 35 years old in good health. Some clones in this sample may be carry-over from other donors' samples. Sequences were obtained from naive CD4+ T cells from PBMCs. Subset indicated: CD45RA+ positively selected. V usage is TRBV14 and J usage is TRBJ2-3; tentative D call: TRBD2 (5 bases). The CDR3 DNA reads TGTGCCAGCAGCCAAGATCTAATTGGAGTAGCGAGCACAGATACGCAGTATTTT. The encoded protein is CASSQDLIGVASTDTQYF.